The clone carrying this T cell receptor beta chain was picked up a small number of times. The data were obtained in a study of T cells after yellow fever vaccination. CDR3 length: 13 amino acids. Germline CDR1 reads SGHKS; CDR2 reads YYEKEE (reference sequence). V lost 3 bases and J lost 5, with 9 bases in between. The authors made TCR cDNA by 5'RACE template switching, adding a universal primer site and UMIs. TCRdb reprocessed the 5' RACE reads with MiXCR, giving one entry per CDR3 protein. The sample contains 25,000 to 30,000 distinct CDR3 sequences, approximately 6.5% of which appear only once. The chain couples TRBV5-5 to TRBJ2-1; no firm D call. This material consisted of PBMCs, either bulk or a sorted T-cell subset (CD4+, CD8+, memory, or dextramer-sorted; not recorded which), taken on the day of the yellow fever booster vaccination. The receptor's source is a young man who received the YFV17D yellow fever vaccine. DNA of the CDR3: TGTGCCAGCAGCTCACCCTACAACAATGAGCAGTTCTTC. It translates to CASSSPYNNEQFF.